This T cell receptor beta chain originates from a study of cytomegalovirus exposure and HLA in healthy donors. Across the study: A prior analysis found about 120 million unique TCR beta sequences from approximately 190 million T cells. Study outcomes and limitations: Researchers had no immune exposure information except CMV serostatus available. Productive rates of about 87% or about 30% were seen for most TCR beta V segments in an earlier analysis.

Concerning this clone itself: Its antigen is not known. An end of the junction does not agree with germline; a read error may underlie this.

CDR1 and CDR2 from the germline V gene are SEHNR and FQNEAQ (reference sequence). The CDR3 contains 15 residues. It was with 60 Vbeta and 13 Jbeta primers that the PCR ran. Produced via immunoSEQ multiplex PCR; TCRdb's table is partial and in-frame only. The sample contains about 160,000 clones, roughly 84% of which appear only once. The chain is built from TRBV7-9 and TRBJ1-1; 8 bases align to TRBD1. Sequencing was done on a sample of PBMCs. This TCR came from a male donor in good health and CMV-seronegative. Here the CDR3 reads CSSSFDRGMNTEAFF. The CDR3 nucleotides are TGTTCCAGCAGCTTCGACAGGGGTATGAACACTGAAGCTTTCTTT. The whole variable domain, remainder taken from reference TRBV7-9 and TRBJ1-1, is DTGVSQNPRHKITKRGQNVTFRCDPISEHNRLYWYRQTLGQGPEFLTYFQNEAQLEKSRLLSDRFSAERPKGSFSTLEIQRTEQGDSAMYLCSSSFDRGMNTEAFFGQGTRLTVV.